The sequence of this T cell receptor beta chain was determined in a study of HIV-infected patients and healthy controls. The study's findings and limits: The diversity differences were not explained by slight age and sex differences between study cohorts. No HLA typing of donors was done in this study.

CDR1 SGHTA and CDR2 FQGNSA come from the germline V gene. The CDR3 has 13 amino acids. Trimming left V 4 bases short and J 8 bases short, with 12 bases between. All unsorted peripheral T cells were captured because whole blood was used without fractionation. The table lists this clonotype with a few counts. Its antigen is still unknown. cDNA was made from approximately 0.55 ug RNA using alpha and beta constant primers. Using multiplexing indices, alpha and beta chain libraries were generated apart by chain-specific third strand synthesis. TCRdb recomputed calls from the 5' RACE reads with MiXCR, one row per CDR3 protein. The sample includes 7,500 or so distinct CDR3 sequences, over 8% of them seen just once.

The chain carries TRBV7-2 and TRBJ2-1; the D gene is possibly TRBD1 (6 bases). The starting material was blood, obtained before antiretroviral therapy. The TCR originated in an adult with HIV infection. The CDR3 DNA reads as TGTGCCAGCAGCTCCAGACAGGTCCATGAGCAGTTCTTC. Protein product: CASSSRQVHEQFF. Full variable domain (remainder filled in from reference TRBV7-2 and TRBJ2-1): GAGVSQSPSNKVTEKGKDVELRCDPISGHTALYWYRQSLGQGLEFLIYFQGNSAPDKSGLPSDRFSAERTGGSVSTLTIQRTQQEDSAVYLCASSSRQVHEQFFGPGTRLTVL.